These T cell receptor beta chains were read from a single sample in a study of blood T cell repertoires in COVID-19. Assay used: immunoSEQ multiplex PCR; TCRdb lists only in-frame clones, some missing. The data show 37,000 or so clones, with about 85% seen just once and around 32% held by the top ten. Sequencing was carried out using peripheral blood. The source is a man aged 80 or over with active or convalescent COVID-19. CDR3s include the opening cysteine and the closing phenylalanine or tryptophan. The order of the fields is clone size, D gene, J gene, V gene, CDR3 protein, CDR3 DNA. The D gene is left open where the match is weak. A clone size is listed for some rows: how often the clone was seen (once, few, many), or a class if it is expanded.

-,-,TRBJ2-2,TRBV11-3,CASSLDSRNTGELFF,TGTGCCAGCAGCTTAGATTCCAGAAACACCGGGGAGCTGTTTTTT
-,TRBD2,TRBJ2-5,TRBV5-1,CASSLSHGVMTSGRGDQETQYF,TGCGCCAGCAGCTTGTCCCACGGCGTGATGACTAGCGGAAGGGGGGACCAAGAGACCCAGTACTTC
-,-,TRBJ1-1,TRBV5-1,CASSLATANTEAFF,TGCGCCAGCAGCCTCGCGACAGCGAACACTGAAGCTTTCTTT
-,-,TRBJ1-2,TRBV11-3,CASSPRRGFLRGYTF,TGTGCCAGCAGCCCCCGTCGGGGGTTTTTAAGAGGCTACACCTTC
-,TRBD1,TRBJ1-4,TRBV4-2,CASSQGSGQGNEKLFF,TGTGCCAGCAGCCAAGGGTCGGGACAGGGGAATGAAAAACTGTTTTTT
-,TRBD2,TRBJ2-7,TRBV18,CASSPSGSPSEQYF,TGTGCCAGCTCACCTAGCGGGAGCCCCTCCGAGCAGTACTTC
-,TRBD1,TRBJ1-1,TRBV10-3,CAISGDRGTEAFF,TGTGCCATCAGTGGGGACAGGGGCACTGAAGCTTTCTTT
-,TRBD1,TRBJ1-6,TRBV5-1,CAPLGSTGKKDSPLHF,TGCGCCCCGCTAGGGTCGACAGGGAAAAAGGATTCACCCCTCCACTTT
-,-,TRBJ2-5,TRBV6-6,CASNSQYYQETQYF,TGTGCCAGCAACTCACAGTATTACCAAGAGACCCAGTACTTC
few,-,TRBJ2-1,TRBV13,CASRQAVGEQFF,TGTGCCAGCAGGCAAGCGGTGGGGGAGCAGTTCTTC
-,-,TRBJ1-1,TRBV12-3/TRBV12-4,CASSQWGEREAFF,TGTGCCAGCAGTCAATGGGGGGAGCGGGAAGCTTTCTTT
-,TRBD2,TRBJ2-1,TRBV11-2,CASSPGGGSYNEQFF,TGTGCCAGCAGCCCCGGCGGGGGCTCCTACAATGAGCAGTTCTTC
-,TRBD1,TRBJ2-7,TRBV5-1,CASRPGQGSGEQYF,TGCGCCAGCAGACCGGGACAGGGGTCGGGAGAGCAGTACTTC
-,TRBD1,TRBJ1-2,TRBV4-2,CASSQVGDRGLWGYTF,TGTGCCAGCAGCCAAGTGGGGGACAGGGGGCTCTGGGGCTACACCTTC
-,TRBD2,TRBJ2-2,TRBV5-6,CASSLPAGGHTGELFF,TGTGCCAGCAGCTTGCCAGCGGGAGGTCACACCGGGGAGCTGTTTTTT
-,-,TRBJ2-2,TRBV18,CASSPESDTGELFF,TGTGCCAGCTCACCAGAGTCGGACACCGGGGAGCTGTTTTTT
once,TRBD1,TRBJ2-7,TRBV4-3,CASSNQQGPSYEQYF,TGCGCCAGCAGTAATCAACAGGGGCCATCCTACGAGCAGTACTTC
-,TRBD2,TRBJ2-2,TRBV19,CASRSIAGVNTGELFF,TGTGCCAGTAGATCTATAGCGGGAGTTAACACCGGGGAGCTGTTTTTT
-,-,TRBJ1-3,TRBV6-4,CASSDPERDRDF,TGTGCCAGCAGTGACCCCGAGCGGGACCGGGATTTT
once,TRBD2,TRBJ2-1,TRBV5-1,CASSLGASGINNEQFF,TGCGCCAGCAGCTTGGGTGCTAGCGGGATTAACAATGAGCAGTTCTTC
-,-,TRBJ2-3,TRBV6-2/TRBV6-3,CASSYSITSTDTQYF,TGTGCCAGCAGTTACTCTATCACTAGCACAGATACGCAGTATTTT
-,TRBD1,TRBJ1-1,TRBV19,CASSMGIGDRGVTEAFF,TGTGCCAGTAGTATGGGAATAGGGGACAGGGGTGTCACTGAAGCTTTCTTT
once,-,TRBJ2-1,TRBV6-2/TRBV6-3,CASSYLRGSYNEQFF,TGTGCCAGCAGTTACTTACGGGGCTCCTACAATGAGCAGTTCTTC
-,-,TRBJ2-5,TRBV7-7,CASSLVGVETQYF,TGTGCCAGCAGCTTAGTCGGGGTAGAGACCCAGTACTTC
-,-,TRBJ1-6,TRBV19,CASSSWAGLQSPLHF,TGTGCCAGTAGTTCCTGGGCAGGGTTACAATCACCCCTCCACTTT
-,TRBD1,TRBJ1-1,TRBV6-5,CASRSHRGANTEAFF,TGTGCCAGCAGATCTCACAGGGGTGCCAACACTGAAGCTTTCTTT
-,-,TRBJ2-3,TRBV9,CASSPLGDTQYF,TGTGCCAGCAGCCCCCTCGGTGATACGCAGTATTTT
-,-,TRBJ2-3,TRBV7-6,CASSFLRDTQYF,TGTGCCAGCAGCTTTCTTCGGGATACGCAGTATTTT
-,-,TRBJ2-7,TRBV4-3,CASSQEFGLSGREQYF,TGCGCCAGCAGCCAAGAATTCGGGTTGTCAGGGCGGGAGCAGTACTTC
-,TRBD1,TRBJ2-5,TRBV5-1,CASSLRSTGGRETQYF,TGCGCCAGCAGCTTGCGGTCGACAGGGGGTCGAGAGACCCAGTACTTC
once,-,TRBJ2-7,TRBV12-2,CASRTEGGTRGEQYF,TGTGCAAGTCGCACGGAGGGGGGGACTAGAGGCGAGCAGTACTTC
-,-,TRBJ1-6,TRBV15,CATSRGVQGSRSPLHF,TGTGCCACCAGCAGAGGCGTACAGGGATCTCGGTCACCCCTCCACTTT
-,TRBD1,TRBJ1-4,TRBV19,CASRNRGSAEKLFF,TGTGCCAGTAGAAACAGGGGCTCGGCTGAAAAACTGTTTTTT
-,TRBD1,TRBJ2-3,TRBV6-5,CASSHRQGSSDTQYF,TGTGCCAGCAGCCACAGACAGGGCTCGAGTGATACGCAGTATTTT
-,-,TRBJ2-7,TRBV29-1,CSVEVSGYEQYF,TGCAGCGTTGAAGTTTCCGGGTACGAGCAGTACTTC
-,-,TRBJ2-3,TRBV4-1,CASSQDGVSTDTQYF,TGCGCCAGCAGCCAAGACGGAGTAAGCACAGATACGCAGTATTTT
-,-,TRBJ1-3,TRBV6-5,CASSLDRSSVNTIYF,TGTGCCAGCAGTCTAGACAGGTCTTCTGTGAACACCATATATTTT
-,TRBD1,TRBJ2-5,TRBV30,CAWSRDRQETQYF,TGTGCCTGGAGTAGGGACAGACAAGAGACCCAGTACTTC
-,TRBD2,TRBJ2-3,TRBV7-3,CASKSGGAGADTQYF,TGTGCCAGCAAATCCGGGGGGGCTGGAGCAGATACGCAGTATTTT
-,-,TRBJ1-1,TRBV6-2/TRBV6-3,CASSYSSITEAFF,TGTGCCAGCAGTTACTCTAGTATCACTGAAGCTTTCTTT
-,TRBD2,TRBJ2-4,TRBV3-1/TRBV3-2,CASKLAGGKNIQYF,TGTGCCAGCAAACTAGCGGGGGGGAAAAACATTCAGTACTTC
-,-,TRBJ1-6,TRBV12-3/TRBV12-4,CASRAHNSPLHF,TGTGCCAGCAGAGCGCATAATTCACCCCTCCACTTT
-,-,TRBJ1-5,TRBV28,CASTQPRSAGGQPQHF,TGTGCCAGCACCCAACCCCGGTCCGCAGGTGGTCAGCCCCAGCATTTT
-,TRBD2,TRBJ2-1,TRBV7-2,CASSFAPTSAYNEQFF,TGTGCCAGCAGCTTTGCGCCCACTAGCGCATACAATGAGCAGTTCTTC
-,TRBD2,TRBJ2-5,TRBV6-6,CASSPRLAGGLYQETQYF,TGTGCCAGCAGTCCAAGACTAGCGGGAGGGTTATATCAAGAGACCCAGTACTTC
-,TRBD1,TRBJ2-1,TRBV19,CASSLQGWYNEQFF,TGTGCCAGTAGCCTACAGGGGTGGTACAATGAGCAGTTCTTC
-,TRBD1,TRBJ1-2,TRBV2,CASGPDRDYGYTF,TGTGCCAGCGGACCGGACAGGGACTATGGCTACACCTTC
-,TRBD1,TRBJ1-6,TRBV5-5,CASSARQGGNSPLHF,TGTGCCAGCAGCGCCAGACAGGGTGGAAATTCACCCCTCCACTTT
once,-,TRBJ1-2,TRBV19,CASSTHYKAGNGYTF,TGTGCCAGTAGTACCCACTACAAGGCGGGGAATGGCTACACCTTC
few,TRBD1,TRBJ2-1,TRBV19,CASSRTGSQYNEQFF,TGTGCCAGTAGTCGGACAGGGTCTCAATACAATGAGCAGTTCTTC
-,TRBD2,TRBJ2-1,TRBV7-6,CASSLGSGSNEQFF,TGTGCCAGCAGCTTAGGGAGCGGGAGTAATGAGCAGTTCTTC
-,TRBD2,TRBJ2-1,TRBV9,CASSLRLAQTSYNEQFF,TGTGCCAGCAGCTTAAGACTAGCGCAGACCTCCTACAATGAGCAGTTCTTC
once,TRBD1,TRBJ1-5,TRBV19,CASSPGDSLYSNQPQHF,TGTGCCAGTAGTCCCGGGGACAGCCTTTATAGCAATCAGCCCCAGCATTTT
-,-,TRBJ1-5,TRBV28,CASSYSDSSYSNQPQHF,TGTGCCAGCAGCTACTCCGACAGCTCCTATAGCAATCAGCCCCAGCATTTT
once,-,TRBJ1-2,TRBV7-2,CASSDARQVSGYTF,TGTGCCAGCAGCGACGCTAGACAGGTCTCTGGCTACACCTTC
-,-,TRBJ2-5,TRBV5-1,CASSWKGQQETQYF,TGCGCCAGCAGCTGGAAAGGACAGCAAGAGACCCAGTACTTC